A single T cell receptor (beta chain) is shown here with its context. Its antigen is not known. The sample is drawn from a study of beta chain features in type 1 diabetes. Whole-study results and caveats: In every one of the four CD4+ subsets, TCRB CDR3s were moderately but significantly shorter in Type 1 diabetes patients.

This CDR3 comprises 14 residues. V was clipped by 2 bases and J by 3 bases, with 8 bases between them. CDR1 is KGHSH, CDR2 LQKENI, per germline. The entirety of the isolated RNA underwent reverse transcription, so expressed TCRB transcripts were sequenced. Clones were read by immunoSEQ multiplex PCR, and TCRdb kept only the in-frame ones, dropping some. The sample includes 600,000 to 700,000 clones, about an eighth of them seen just once. Sequences were obtained from naive CD4+ T cells from blood. J is TRBJ1-5 and V is TRBV18, with D hard to call. This sequence originates from a man aged 18 to 35 with type 1 diabetes. CDR3 sequence (DNA): TGTGCCAGCTCACCATTGGGAAACAATCAGCCCCAGCATTTT. Translation gives CASSPLGNNQPQHF.